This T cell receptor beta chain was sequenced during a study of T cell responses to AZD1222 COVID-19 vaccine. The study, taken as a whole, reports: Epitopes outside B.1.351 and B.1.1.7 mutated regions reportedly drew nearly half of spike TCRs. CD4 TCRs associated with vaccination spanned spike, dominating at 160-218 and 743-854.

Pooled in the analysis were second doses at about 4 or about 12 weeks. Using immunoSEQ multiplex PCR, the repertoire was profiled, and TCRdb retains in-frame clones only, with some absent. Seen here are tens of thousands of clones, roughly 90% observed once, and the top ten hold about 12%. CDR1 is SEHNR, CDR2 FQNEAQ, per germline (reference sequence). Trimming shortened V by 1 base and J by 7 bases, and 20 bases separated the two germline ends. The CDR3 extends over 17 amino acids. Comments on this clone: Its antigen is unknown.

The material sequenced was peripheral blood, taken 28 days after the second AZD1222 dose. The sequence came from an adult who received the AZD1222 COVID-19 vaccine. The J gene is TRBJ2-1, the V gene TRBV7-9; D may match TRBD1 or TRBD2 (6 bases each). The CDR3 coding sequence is TGTGCCAGCAGCTTAGAGTATCAGGGGAGGATGAGAAATGAGCAGTTCTTC. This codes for CASSLEYQGRMRNEQFF. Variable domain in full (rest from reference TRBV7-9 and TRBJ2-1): DTGVSQNPRHKITKRGQNVTFRCDPISEHNRLYWYRQTLGQGPEFLTYFQNEAQLEKSRLLSDRFSAERPKGSFSTLEIQRTEQGDSAMYLCASSLEYQGRMRNEQFFGPGTRLTVL.